In this sample, the clone carrying this T cell receptor beta chain turned up many times. Its antigen is as yet unknown. TCRbeta library preparation incorporated unique molecular identifiers. Using its own MiXCR run on the PCR reads, TCRdb lists one record per CDR3 protein. The top ten hold roughly 20% of the sample, which has several thousand distinct CDR3 sequences, around 5.3% seen once. Per germline, CDR1 LGHNA and CDR2 YSLEER. With 2 bases clipped from V and 5 bases from J, the junction kept 10 bases outside the gene matches. There are 16 residues in the CDR3. This specimen comes from a study of T-cell reconstitution after alpha-beta-depleted transplantation in children. Whole-study results and caveats: Several hundred expanded graft clones reportedly gave rise to the alpha-beta T cells present about two months after transplant. By one year post-transplant, T-cell counts and diversity largely arose from T cells that were newly produced. Surviving recipient T cells and intrathymic progenitors accounted for some patients' high TCRbeta diversity at day 60.

This sample comprised PBMCs, mostly from graft donor cells, obtained 180 days after TCRalphabeta/CD19-depleted stem cell transplant. The clonotype was recovered from a child less than two years old who had a stem cell transplant for acute myeloid leukemia, so the T cells may come from the graft donor. The V gene is TRBV4-3, the J gene TRBJ2-7; 9 bases are a match to TRBD2. The DNA for the CDR3 is TGCGCCAGCAGCCAAACCTCTACCGCGGGAGGGGACGAGCAGTACTTC. Protein sequence: CASSQTSTAGGDEQYF.